This T cell receptor (beta chain) was found in a study of CD8 T cells in Susac syndrome. RNA was extracted with the RNeasy kit, and a quantity of 0.5 to 1 ug was reverse transcribed using random hexamers. Using its own MiXCR run on the immunoSEQ multiplex PCR reads, TCRdb lists one record per CDR3 protein. The sample has around 130,000 distinct CDR3 sequences, under 95% seen once. The CDR3 consists of 13 residues. Germline CDR1 reads SGHDN; CDR2 reads FVKESK. The V end lost 5 bases, the J end lost 3 bases, and 11 bases lay between the germline ends. This sequence was found in a human donor with multiple sclerosis. Sequenced input: CD8+ T cells from PBMCs. The chain uses TRBV14 and TRBJ2-7; tentative D call: TRBD2 (6 bases). CDR3: CASSGGTSYEQYF. The CDR3 bases are TGTGCCAGCAGCGGGGGGACGAGCTACGAGCAGTACTTC.